A single sample is the source of the 11 T cell receptor beta chains below, sequenced in a study of T cell changes during pregnancy in multiple sclerosis. Here immunoSEQ multiplex PCR was the method, and the copy in TCRdb shows in-frame clones only, minus some. There are about 110,000 clones in the sample; 90% to 95% occur only once, and approximately 3.7% lies in the top ten. The sequenced sample was peripheral blood, obtained after pregnancy. The receptors here all came from a female donor with multiple sclerosis, enrolled in a pregnancy study.

The chain uses TRBV19 and TRBJ1-5; 8 nucleotides line up with TRBD1. CDR1 and CDR2 (germline): LNHDA, SQIVND (reference sequence). This CDR3 has 17 residues. V lost 6 bases and J lost 0; bases outside the gene matches: 10. CDR3 protein: CASSHRGGGFSNQPQHF. DNA for the CDR3: TGTGCCAGTAGCCACAGGGGGGGAGGATTTAGCAATCAGCCCCAGCATTTT. Full variable domain (remainder filled in from reference TRBV19 and TRBJ1-5): DGGITQSPKYLFRKEGQNVTLSCEQNLNHDAMYWYRQDPGQGLRLIYYSQIVNDFQKGDIAEGYSVSREKKESFPLTVTSAQKNPTAFYLCASSHRGGGFSNQPQHFGDGTRLSIL.

This clone was counted a single time. The rearrangement joins TRBV19 to TRBJ2-7; no firm D call. The CDR3 contains 13 residues. V was shortened by 3 bases and J by 4 bases, with 10 bases between the two germline ends. Germline CDR1 LNHDA, CDR2 SQIVND (reference sequence). The CDR3 protein is CASSIKERYEQYF. The CDR3 nucleotides are TGTGCCAGTAGTATTAAAGAGCGTTACGAGCAGTACTTC.

This chain uses TRBV6-1 with TRBJ1-2, with D possibly being TRBD1 (6 bases). Germline V gene sequence: CDR1 MNHNS, CDR2 SASEGT. V gave up 7 bases and J gave up 7 bases, with 19 bases separating them. The CDR3 has 14 amino acids. CDR3 residues: CASTIKGGGGGYTF. The CDR3 nucleotides read TGTGCCAGCACCATCAAGGGGGGGGGAGGTGGCTACACCTTC.

The J gene is TRBJ1-5, the V gene TRBV9; D possibly corresponds to TRBD1 (5 bases). Germline V CDR1 and CDR2: SGDLS, YYNGEE. The CDR3 has 14 residues. The ends were cut back, 3 bases at V and 7 bases at J, with 14 bases in the middle. The chain's CDR3 is CASSAGGVWQPQHF. CDR3 in DNA: TGTGCCAGCAGCGCGGGAGGGGTTTGGCAGCCCCAGCATTTT.

V gene TRBV6-1 combines with J gene TRBJ1-1, with D hard to call. The V end was cut by 0 bases, the J end by 0 bases, with 11 bases between. The germline CDR1 and CDR2 sequences are MNHNS and SASEGT. This CDR3 has 16 amino acids. CDR3 DNA: TGTGCCAGCAGTGAAGCGGTAACTCTTCTGAACACTGAAGCTTTCTTT. Translated: CASSEAVTLLNTEAFF.

The chain links TRBV15 to TRBJ2-1; 10 bases fit TRBD2. The CDR3 consists of 17 residues. V lost 0 bases and J lost 4; bases outside the gene matches: 6. Germline V lookup: CDR1 LNHNV, CDR2 YYDKDF (reference sequence). The CDR3 DNA is TGTGCCACCAGCAGAGAATCGAGGACTAGCGGTTACAATGAGCAGTTCTTC. Its protein product is CATSRESRTSGYNEQFF.

J is TRBJ2-5 and V is TRBV19; D perhaps matches TRBD1 (6 bases). Germline CDR1 and CDR2: LNHDA and SQIVND (reference sequence). V was cut by 3 bases and J by 4 bases, with 15 bases left in between. The CDR3 is made up of 15 amino acids. The CDR3 here is CASSINKGGRETQYF. The DNA for the CDR3 is TGTGCCAGTAGTATTAATAAAGGGGGTCGAGAGACCCAGTACTTC.

The CDR3 spells CAWNLAGGTTDTQYF. CDR3 sequence (DNA): TGTGCCTGGAACCTAGCGGGGGGAACCACAGATACGCAGTATTTT. The rearrangement joins TRBV30 to TRBJ2-3, with 11 bases identical to TRBD2. V shed 4 bases and J 2 bases; nucleotides not matched to a gene: 5. Per germline, CDR1 GTSNPN and CDR2 SVGIG (reference sequence). The CDR3 is 15 amino acids.

The chain employs TRBV30 and TRBJ1-3; TRBD1 is a possible D gene (6 bases). The germline V gene has CDR1 GTSNPN and CDR2 SVGIG (reference sequence). V lost 1 base and J lost 0, with 10 bases in between. This CDR3 region has 15 residues. CDR3 nucleotides: TGTGCCTGGAGTGACAGGGCCAGCTCTGGAAACACCATATATTTT. This encodes CAWSDRASSGNTIYF.

J is TRBJ1-1 and V is TRBV19; D gene uncertain. CDR3 length: 14 residues. CDR1 and CDR2 from the germline V gene are LNHDA and SQIVND (reference sequence). Trimming removed 6 bases from V and 1 base from J, with 12 bases in between. CDR3 in DNA: TGTGCCAGTAGGTGGCGGGAGGGGAACACTGAAGCTTTCTTT. It yields the protein CASRWREGNTEAFF.

This chain uses TRBV6-5 with TRBJ1-2; TRBD1 agrees at 7 bases. Germline V gene lookup returns CDR1 MNHEY and CDR2 SVGAGI. CDR3 size: 12 residues. J lost 10 bases, V lost 6 bases, and 8 bases had no gene match. CDR3 region: CASSLTGTIYTF. The DNA of the CDR3 is TGTGCCAGCAGCCTGACAGGGACCATCTACACCTTC.